This T cell receptor (beta chain) was captured in a study of T cells after yellow fever vaccination. The CDR3 has 12 amino acids. Germline CDR1 is SEHNR and CDR2 is FQNEAQ (reference sequence). V was pared by 0 bases and J by 5 bases, with 5 bases between. The study's findings and limits: Boosting was followed by the reappearance of most primary-vaccination clones (about 97% CD4, 88% CD8).

TCRdb used MiXCR to reprocess the 5' RACE reads, holding one entry per CDR3 protein. The repertoire holds some 350,000 distinct CDR3 sequences, with approximately 10% as singletons. As concerns this clonotype: Its cognate antigen is unknown.

The V gene is TRBV7-9, the J gene TRBJ2-7; D is ambiguous. The receptor was derived from a man aged 18 to 29 who received the YFV17D yellow fever vaccine. The source material was PBMCs, sampled on the day of the first yellow fever vaccination. CDR3 residues: CASSLAGHEQYF. In DNA form, the CDR3 reads TGTGCCAGCAGCTTAGCAGGCCACGAGCAGTACTTC.